The 21 T cell receptor beta chains given below trace back to one sample, sequenced in a study of T cell repertoires in cytomegalovirus infection (dated by TCRdb to the late 2010s). TCRdb shows the sequencer as Illumina HiSeq 1500. TCRdb trimmed public reads at Q25 via fastp, called clones via MiXCR and kept in-frame beta chains. Rows matching on CDR3 protein sequence are summarized as one entry with the most common DNA and genes. The sample table records tens of thousands of distinct CDR3 sequences; about 45% of these occur just once. The top ten constitute approximately 93% of the sample. For these receptors, no antigen is known. The treatment or condition label, as the study defines it: in vitro stimulation with specific CMV peptide epitopes to enrich CMV-specific T cells. The sample consisted of CD8+ T cells from cultured PBMCs, taken from culture after CMV antigen stimulation. These receptors all stem from a human donor in good health (CMV status not recorded). Some clones in this sample may be carry-over from other donors' samples.

The genes are TRBV25-1 and TRBJ2-1, with 8 bases fitting TRBD1. The CDR3 contains 17 residues. J was trimmed by 6 bases and V by 7 bases; bases with no gene match: 17. The germline CDR1 and CDR2 sequences are MGHDK and SYGVNS. The CDR3 loop is CASTGPLGQGWGNEQFF. The CDR3 bases are TGTGCCAGCACCGGTCCACTCGGACAGGGCTGGGGCAATGAGCAGTTCTTC. The full variable domain, in which reference TRBV25-1 and TRBJ2-1 provide the parts outside the CDR3, is EADIYQTPRYLVIGTGKKITLECSQTMGHDKMYWYQQDPGMELHLIHYSYGVNSTEKGDLSSESTVSRIRTEHFPLTLESARPSHTSQYLCASTGPLGQGWGNEQFFGPGTRLTVL.

The CDR3 region is CASSSPKGYGGREQFF. The CDR3 coding sequence is TGTGCCAGCAGTTCCCCCAAAGGATATGGTGGTCGTGAGCAGTTCTTC. The V call is TRBV6-5, the J call TRBJ2-1; D remains unclear. From germline, CDR1 is MNHEY and CDR2 SVGAGI. Trimming pared 4 bases from V and 9 bases from J, leaving 22 bases between. The CDR3 is made up of 16 amino acids.

The rearrangement links TRBV7-2 to TRBJ2-1, with D tentatively TRBD1 (5 bases). The ends were cut back, 5 bases at V and 8 bases at J, with 19 bases in the middle. The germline V gene encodes CDR1 SGHTA and CDR2 FQGNSA. CDR3 length equals 15 residues. The DNA of the CDR3 is TGTGCCAGCAGCCCAGGTCAGGGATGGTACGATGAGCAGTTCTTC. As protein: CASSPGQGWYDEQFF.

Comments on this clonotype: One end of the junction varies from germline; a read error may be responsible. The chain recombines TRBV7-6 with TRBJ2-1, with a weak D call TRBD1 (5 bases). The length of the CDR3 is 16 residues. Germline V CDR1 and CDR2: SGHVS, FNYEAQ. The CDR3 loop reads CASSLASGFGYNEQFF. CDR3 sequence (DNA): TGTGCTAGCAGCTTAGCATCAGGGTTCGGCTACAATGAGCAGTTCTTC.

The chain couples TRBV7-6 to TRBJ2-1; 7 positions match TRBD2. This CDR3 spans 15 amino acids. Trimming removed 2 bases from V and 11 bases from J; junction bases left unmatched: 12. Per germline, CDR1 SGHVS and CDR2 FNYEAQ. CDR3 sequence: CASSLIAGPRDKQFF. The DNA of the CDR3 is TGTGCCAGCAGCTTAATAGCGGGCCCGAGGGATAAGCAGTTCTTC. The full variable domain, rest sourced from reference TRBV7-6 and TRBJ2-1, is GAGVSQSPRYKVTKRGQDVALRCDPISGHVSLYWYRQALGQGPEFLTYFNYEAQQDKSGLPNDRFSAERPEGSISTLTIQRTEQRDSAMYRCASSLIAGPRDKQFFGPGTRLTVL.

V and J are TRBV9 and TRBJ1-2, with D possibly TRBD1 on 5 matching bases. CDR1 and CDR2 from the germline V gene are SGDLS and YYNGEE. Trimming shortened V by 3 bases and J by 3 bases, and 9 bases separated the two germline ends. The length of the CDR3 is 13 residues. The CDR3 bases are TGTGCCAGCAGCGGTTCGGGGGACTATGGCTACACCTTC. This codes for CASSGSGDYGYTF.

The chain joins TRBV7-3 to TRBJ2-7; D not resolved. The CDR3 is 14 amino acids. Per the germline V gene, CDR1 is SGHTA and CDR2 is FQGTGA. The V and J ends lost 5 bases and 5 bases respectively, with 16 bases between them. The CDR3 DNA sequence: TGTGCCAGCAGCCGTTACAAGAATCCCAACGAGCAGTACTTC. Residues: CASSRYKNPNEQYF. The full variable domain, with the rest looked up from reference TRBV7-3 and TRBJ2-7, is GAGVSQTPSNKVTEKGKYVELRCDPISGHTALYWYRQSLGQGPEFLIYFQGTGAADDSGLPNDRFFAVRPEGSVSTLKIQRTERGDSAVYLCASSRYKNPNEQYFGPGTRLTVT.

V usage is TRBV19 and J usage is TRBJ2-7, with 8 bases identical to TRBD1. The CDR3 is 14 residues long. Germline CDR1 is LNHDA and CDR2 is SQIVND (reference sequence). Losses at the gene ends were 3 bases for V and 4 bases for J; bases not matched to a gene: 5. The CDR3 DNA reads TGTGCCAGTAGTATTGGGACAGGCCGATACGAGCAGTACTTC. It codes for CASSIGTGRYEQYF.

This clonotype appeared many times. This chain uses TRBV7-9 with TRBJ1-2, with no clear D. Germline CDR1 SEHNR, CDR2 FQNEAQ (reference sequence). The CDR3 spans 12 residues. Trimming shortened V by 6 bases and J by 4 bases, and 9 bases separated the two germline ends. CDR3 sequence reads: CASRKDVYGYTF. The CDR3 DNA reads TGTGCCAGCAGAAAGGACGTCTATGGCTACACCTTC.

DNA for the CDR3: TGTGCCAGCAGCCCCGGGGGCTGGAGTCAGCCCCAGCATTTT. It codes for CASSPGGWSQPQHF. V usage is TRBV6-6 and J usage is TRBJ1-5; a possible D gene is TRBD1 (6 bases). V lost 6 bases, J lost 6 bases, and 15 bases lay in between. This CDR3 contains 14 residues. Germline V gene sequence: CDR1 MNHNY, CDR2 SVGAGI (reference sequence).

This clonotype was observed a handful of times. This chain links TRBV15 with TRBJ1-1; D remains unclear. V was clipped by 3 bases and J by 2 bases, with 13 bases between them. Looked up from germline, CDR1 is LNHNV and CDR2 is YYDKDF (reference sequence). This CDR3 is built from 15 residues. CDR3 residues: CATSRSAGGNTEAFF. The CDR3 nucleotides are TGTGCCACCAGCAGGTCGGCAGGAGGCAACACTGAAGCTTTCTTT.

The rearrangement joins TRBV7-6 to TRBJ2-2; 7 bases are a match to TRBD2. This CDR3 is built from 17 residues. After removal of 6 bases from V and 2 bases from J, the junction contained 12 bases not matched to a gene. Germline lookup yields CDR1 SGHVS and CDR2 FNYEAQ. CDR3 amino acids: CASSFNPGLINTGELFF. CDR3 DNA sequence: TGTGCCAGCAGTTTTAACCCGGGACTAATCAACACCGGGGAGCTGTTTTTT.

V and J are TRBV7-6 and TRBJ1-4; D gene unclear. Germline V CDR1 and CDR2: SGHVS, FNYEAQ. The length of the CDR3 is 14 residues. V lost 8 bases and J 8 bases, leaving 18 bases between the germline ends. In DNA form, the CDR3 reads TGTGCCAGCGGGATGGACTACCGGGGAGAAAAACTGTTTTTT. It encodes CASGMDYRGEKLFF.

This clonotype was observed once. The chain is built from TRBV6-6 and TRBJ2-7, with D possibly matching TRBD1 (6 bases). Per the germline V gene, CDR1 is MNHNY and CDR2 is SVGAGI (reference sequence). This CDR3 is built from 16 residues. The germline V and J ends were trimmed by 4 bases and 3 bases, with 19 bases remaining between them. CDR3 in DNA: TGTGCCAGCAGTTCCACTACAGGGAAGAAGAACTACGAGCAGTACTTC. It yields the protein CASSSTTGKKNYEQYF.

This clonotype appeared a few times. V is TRBV27 and J is TRBJ2-2; D call uncertain. The V end was cut by 8 bases, the J end by 0 bases, with 13 bases between. Germline CDR1 is MNHEY and CDR2 is SMNVEV (reference sequence). This CDR3 has 15 amino acids. For the CDR3, the DNA is TGTGCCAGCCGTCTTTCAAACCCGAACACCGGGGAGCTGTTTTTT. Protein product: CASRLSNPNTGELFF.

The V call is TRBV27, the J call TRBJ1-2, with 12 bases fitting TRBD1. Germline lookup yields CDR1 MNHEY and CDR2 SMNVEV (reference sequence). With 4 bases clipped from V and 3 bases from J, the junction kept 9 bases outside the gene matches. The CDR3 totals 17 residues. The CDR3 nucleotides are TGTGCCAGCAGTTCCTACGGGACAGGGGGCGTCGACTATGGCTACACCTTC. This codes for CASSSYGTGGVDYGYTF.

Ten or more counts support this clonotype. The chain recombines TRBV6-5 with TRBJ2-1; 8 bases align to TRBD2. The CDR3 is 17 amino acids. V lost 1 base and J lost 2; bases outside the gene matches: 7. Germline lookup yields CDR1 MNHEY and CDR2 SVGAGI. This CDR3 reads CASSYYDLAGTYNEQFF. The CDR3 coding sequence is TGTGCCAGCAGTTACTACGACTTAGCGGGAACCTACAATGAGCAGTTCTTC.

This sequence joins TRBV10-3 and TRBJ2-5; D is uncertain. V lost 3 bases and J 7 bases, leaving 6 bases between the germline ends. This CDR3 comprises 11 residues. Germline assignment: CDR1 ENHRY and CDR2 SYGVKD. CDR3 bases: TGTGCCATCAGTGATTCAGGGACCCAGTACTTC. Encoded protein: CAISDSGTQYF.

This clonotype was seen only a few times. This chain links TRBV12-3 or TRBV12-4 with TRBJ1-5, with D possibly TRBD1 on 5 matching bases. This CDR3 has 15 amino acids. With 5 bases removed from V and 7 bases from J, the gap between germline ends came to 18 bases. The CDR3 region has the DNA TGTGCCAGCAGTCCGGCGGGGCCGGGCGGGCAGCCCCAGCATTTT. Encoded protein: CASSPAGPGGQPQHF.

V usage is TRBV19 and J usage is TRBJ1-5; the D gene is possibly TRBD1 (6 bases). With 7 bases removed from V and 4 bases from J, the gap between germline ends came to 11 bases. The CDR3 totals 13 residues. Germline-derived CDR1 and CDR2 are LNHDA and SQIVND (reference sequence). This CDR3 reads CASTYDRNQPQHF. CDR3 bases: TGTGCCAGTACCTATGACAGGAATCAGCCCCAGCATTTT.

This clonotype was counted between two and nine times. The chain has TRBV15 and TRBJ1-1; weak D call: TRBD1 (6 bases). This CDR3 comprises 14 residues. V gave up 1 base and J gave up 5 bases, with 11 bases separating them. The germline gives CDR1 LNHNV, CDR2 YYDKDF (reference sequence). CDR3 region: CATSRVGGRTEAFF. The CDR3 nucleotides are TGTGCCACCAGCAGAGTAGGGGGGAGGACTGAAGCTTTCTTT.